These 7 T cell receptor beta chains originate from one sample sequenced in a study of blood T cell repertoires in COVID-19. Generated by immunoSEQ multiplex PCR, the TCRdb table keeps only in-frame clones and is missing some. The sample yields roughly 200,000 clones, nearly 90% seen once. The source material was peripheral blood. These receptors were taken from a man in his fifties or sixties with active or convalescent COVID-19.

The rearrangement joins TRBV19 to TRBJ2-1, with TRBD2 matching 8 bases. The J segment lost 4 bases and the V segment lost 5 bases, leaving 4 bases of the junction unmatched. CDR1 and CDR2 (germline): LNHDA, SQIVND (reference sequence). The CDR3 totals 14 residues. In DNA form, the CDR3 reads TGTGCCAGTAGTTTTGCGGGGGGTTACAATGAGCAGTTCTTC. Translated: CASSFAGGYNEQFF.

This clone was found once. This sequence joins TRBV6-6 and TRBJ1-5; D uncertain. This CDR3 is built from 13 residues. The germline CDR1 and CDR2 sequences are MNHNY and SVGAGI (reference sequence). Between the trimmed V and J ends, which lost 5 bases and 4 bases, there was a span of 9 bases. CDR3 nucleotide sequence: TGTGCCAGCAGTCGGACTTTGAATCAGCCCCAGCATTTT. Protein sequence: CASSRTLNQPQHF.

This clone was detected once. This sequence joins TRBV5-1 and TRBJ1-1; possibly TRBD1 for D (5 bases). Trimming took 0 bases from V and 0 from J, leaving 9 bases between them. CDR3 size: 15 residues. Looked up from germline, CDR1 is SGHRS and CDR2 is YFSETQ. CDR3 nucleotide sequence: TGCGCCAGCAGCTTGGGGCCAGGGATGAACACTGAAGCTTTCTTT. Encoded protein: CASSLGPGMNTEAFF.

The CDR3 reads CASSLTGVFYGYTF. In nucleotides, the CDR3 is TGCGCCAGCAGCTTGACCGGGGTTTTCTATGGCTACACCTTC. This chain connects TRBV5-1 to TRBJ1-2, with D unclear. The CDR3 totals 14 residues. Germline V CDR1 and CDR2: SGHRS, YFSETQ. V lost 1 base and J 4 bases, leaving 11 bases between the germline ends.

V is TRBV19 and J is TRBJ2-5; 9 bases match TRBD2. V shed 5 bases and J 4 bases; nucleotides not matched to a gene: 8. The germline CDR1 and CDR2 sequences are LNHDA and SQIVND (reference sequence). This CDR3 comprises 15 residues. The CDR3 nucleotides read TGTGCCAGTAGTGCGGGGACTAGCCTGGTAGAGACCCAGTACTTC. Translating gives CASSAGTSLVETQYF.

The chain joins TRBV18 to TRBJ2-1; D ambiguous. CDR3 size: 16 residues. Deletions cut 5 bases from V and 2 bases from J, with 16 bases between. Germline V gene lookup returns CDR1 KGHSH and CDR2 LQKENI. Here the CDR3 DNA reads TGTGCCAGCTCATCCCAGACACCTCGTGCCTACAATGAGCAGTTCTTC. Translation: CASSSQTPRAYNEQFF.

J is TRBJ1-2 and V is TRBV6-5; D not resolved. CDR1 and CDR2 from the germline V gene are MNHEY and SVGAGI. CDR3 length: 13 amino acids. V lost 6 bases and J 0 bases, leaving 8 bases between the germline ends. This CDR3 reads CASRVATNYGYTF. Here the CDR3 DNA reads TGTGCCAGCAGAGTAGCTACTAACTATGGCTACACCTTC.